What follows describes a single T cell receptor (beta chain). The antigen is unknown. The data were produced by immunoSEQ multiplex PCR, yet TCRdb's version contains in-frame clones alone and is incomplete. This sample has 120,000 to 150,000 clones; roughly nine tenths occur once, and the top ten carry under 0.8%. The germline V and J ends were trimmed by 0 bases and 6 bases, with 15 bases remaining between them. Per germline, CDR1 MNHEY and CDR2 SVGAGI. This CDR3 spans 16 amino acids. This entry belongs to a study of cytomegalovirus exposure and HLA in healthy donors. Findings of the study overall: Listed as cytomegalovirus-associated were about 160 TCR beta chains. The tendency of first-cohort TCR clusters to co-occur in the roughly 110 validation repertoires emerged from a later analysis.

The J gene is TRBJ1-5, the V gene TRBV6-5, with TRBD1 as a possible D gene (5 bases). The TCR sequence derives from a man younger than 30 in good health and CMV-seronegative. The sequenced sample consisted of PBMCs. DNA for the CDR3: TGTGCCAGCAGTTACTCTCTGCAGGGATTGCGTCAGCCCCAGCATTTT. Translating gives CASSYSLQGLRQPQHF.